Below, one T cell receptor (beta chain) is given with its context. Its target is unknown. This CDR3 spans 16 amino acids. In germline, CDR1 is KGHSH, CDR2 LQKENI. V was pared by 0 bases and J by 6 bases, with 18 bases between. Each HIV participant was treated in the United States. Each sample contained about 1-10 million cryopreserved PBMC, thawed before DNA extraction. The entry originates in a study of long-term antiretroviral therapy in people with HIV. Overall study results and limits: Versus controls, repertoires in people with HIV had narrower CDR3 length ranges. Relative to transplant donor controls, diversity remained lower despite increasing after ART.

Version v3.0 of the immunoSEQ assay ran at survey level. Libraries were prepared by immunoSEQ multiplex PCR; TCRdb keeps only in-frame clonotypes and omits some of them. The sample holds around 25,000 clones, about 83% seen once. The chain uses TRBV18 and TRBJ2-7, with D possibly matching TRBD1 (6 bases). The source material was unsorted PBMCs, sampled 3 years after starting antiretroviral therapy. The clonotype originates from a man aged 18 to 35 with HIV. Here the CDR3 DNA reads TGTGCCAGCTCACCACCGGCGCGACAGGATCTAGGCGAGCAGTACTTC. As protein: CASSPPARQDLGEQYF. Variable domain in full (rest from reference TRBV18 and TRBJ2-7): NAGVMQNPRHLVRRRGQEARLRCSPMKGHSHVYWYRQLPEEGLKFMVYLQKENIIDESGMPKERFSAEFPKEGPSILRIQQVVRGDSAAYFCASSPPARQDLGEQYFGPGTRLTVT.